Below, 21 T cell receptor beta chains from the same sample are listed, as sequenced in a study of blood T cell repertoires in COVID-19. The data were produced by immunoSEQ multiplex PCR, yet TCRdb's version contains in-frame clones alone and is incomplete. The sample has about 140,000 clones; approximately 78% are singletons. Sequencing was done on a sample of peripheral blood. The receptors stem from an elderly woman with acute or convalescent COVID-19.

Only one count was recorded for this clone. V is TRBV2 and J is TRBJ2-1, with D hard to call. V was cut by 3 bases and J by 5 bases, with 23 bases left in between. The V gene's germline CDR1 is SNHLY and CDR2 FYNNEI. This CDR3 is built from 18 residues. In DNA form, the CDR3 reads TGTGCCAGCAGTGATCGGCCCCCTCAGGCCCTGTGGGACAATGAGCAGTTCTTC. Translated, it gives CASSDRPPQALWDNEQFF.

This rearrangement joins TRBV18 to TRBJ2-1, with 7 bases identical to TRBD2. CDR1 is KGHSH, CDR2 LQKENI, per germline. J gave up 2 bases and V 3 bases, and 4 bases lay outside the gene matches. The CDR3 is made up of 15 amino acids. For the CDR3, the DNA is TGTGCCAGCTCACCCGGGACTATAACCTACAATGAGCAGTTCTTC. Translation: CASSPGTITYNEQFF.

The rearrangement links TRBV7-6 to TRBJ2-2; 7 bases fit TRBD2. The germline V gene has CDR1 SGHVS and CDR2 FNYEAQ. Losses at the gene ends were 1 base for V and 2 bases for J; bases not matched to a gene: 4. The CDR3 is made up of 16 amino acids. The CDR3 nucleotides read TGTGCCAGCAGCTTAGAACTAGCGATAAACACCGGGGAGCTGTTTTTT. This gives the protein CASSLELAINTGELFF.

This chain connects TRBV5-1 to TRBJ2-7; 7 bases are shared with TRBD1. Germline assignment: CDR1 SGHRS and CDR2 YFSETQ. CDR3 length: 15 residues. The junction had 5 bases not matched to a gene; V was cut back by 0 bases and J by 2 bases. This chain's CDR3 is CASSLEGQAAYEQYF. The CDR3 bases are TGCGCCAGCAGCTTGGAAGGACAGGCCGCCTACGAGCAGTACTTC.

This chain uses TRBV19 with TRBJ2-7; TRBD2 aligns across 11 bases. The CDR3 is 18 residues long. The V and J ends lost 3 bases and 1 base, in that order; junction bases with no gene match: 11. Germline V gene lookup returns CDR1 LNHDA and CDR2 SQIVND (reference sequence). For the CDR3, the DNA is TGTGCCAGTAGTATCATTTTCCCCGCTAGCGGGAGGTCCTACGAGCAGTACTTC. Amino acid sequence: CASSIIFPASGRSYEQYF.

The V gene is TRBV19, the J gene TRBJ2-7; weak D call: TRBD1 (6 bases). Trimming took off 5 bases at V and 6 bases at J, with 20 bases between the two ends. The CDR3 is 15 amino acids. Germline values: CDR1 LNHDA, CDR2 SQIVND (reference sequence). The CDR3 here is CASSSISTGSIEQYF. DNA for the CDR3: TGTGCCAGTAGTTCGATATCGACAGGCTCAATCGAGCAGTACTTC.

The chain employs TRBV9 and TRBJ1-3; no clear D. The germline V gene has CDR1 SGDLS and CDR2 YYNGEE. The CDR3 loop spans 18 amino acids. Trimming left V 1 base short and J 0 bases short, with 17 bases between. The CDR3, as DNA: TGTGCCAGCAGCGTATTCACAGAGTATACTCTCTCTGGAAACACCATATATTTT. Translated: CASSVFTEYTLSGNTIYF.

The CDR3 DNA is TGTGCCAGCAGAGGACTAGCGGAAGAGCAGTACTTC. It yields the protein CASRGLAEEQYF. The chain recombines TRBV6-5 with TRBJ2-7; 10 nucleotides line up with TRBD2. Germline V gene lookup returns CDR1 MNHEY and CDR2 SVGAGI. V trimming: 6 bases; J trimming: 7 bases; junction bases outside the gene matches: 3. CDR3 length equals 12 residues.

This CDR3 reads CASSPQAGWSYNEQFF. In DNA form, the CDR3 reads TGTGCCAGCAGTCCCCAGGCGGGATGGTCCTACAATGAGCAGTTCTTC. This rearrangement joins TRBV7-8 to TRBJ2-1; D may be TRBD2 (6 bases). Trimming pared 6 bases from V and 1 base from J, leaving 16 bases between. Per the germline V gene, CDR1 is SGHVS and CDR2 is FQNEAQ. The CDR3 is 16 amino acids.

On this clone itself: A junction end diverges from the germline sequence, so it may reflect a read error. The chain joins TRBV7-3 to TRBJ1-2; 7 bases are a match to TRBD1. The CDR3 extends over 13 amino acids. CDR1 and CDR2 from the germline V gene are SGHTA and FQGTGA. The CDR3 DNA is TGTGCCAGCACGGCCCCGGGACAGCCAAAGTTGGCCTTC. This sequence encodes CASTAPGQPKLAF.

In its sample, this clone was seen once. The genes are TRBV4-1 and TRBJ1-3; D call uncertain. Germline CDR1 MGHRA, CDR2 YSYEKL. This CDR3 region has 12 residues. Trimming left V 4 bases short and J 8 bases short, with 9 bases between. The chain's CDR3 is CASSLFGDTIYF. In DNA form, the CDR3 reads TGCGCCAGCAGCCTCTTCGGGGACACCATATATTTT.

The chain is built from TRBV18 and TRBJ2-4; 12 bases map to TRBD2. This CDR3 is 17 amino acids long. Germline trimming cut 0 bases from V and 8 bases from J; bases unmatched to any gene: 8. Looked up from germline, CDR1 is KGHSH and CDR2 is LQKENI. CDR3 sequence (DNA): TGTGCCAGCTCACCACCGGTCCTAGCGGGGGGGAGGTACATTCAGTACTTC. Amino acids: CASSPPVLAGGRYIQYF.

This chain links TRBV11-2 with TRBJ2-1; D is perhaps TRBD2 (5 bases). The ends were cut back, 3 bases at V and 9 bases at J, with 9 bases in the middle. Germline CDR1 reads SGHAT; CDR2 reads FQNNGV. The CDR3 loop spans 12 amino acids. The CDR3 bases are TGTGCCAGCAGCTTCTTGGGGAGTGAGCAGTTCTTC. This translates into CASSFLGSEQFF.

This clone was counted between two and nine times. The V gene is TRBV5-1, the J gene TRBJ2-3, with 8 bases fitting TRBD2. Trimming at V came to 4 bases and at J to 1 base, leaving 5 bases not matched to a gene. Looked up from germline, CDR1 is SGHRS and CDR2 is YFSETQ. The CDR3 is made up of 15 amino acids. The CDR3 DNA is TGCGCCAGCAGCGGTCCGGGGGGGCGCACAGATACGCAGTATTTT. It specifies CASSGPGGRTDTQYF.

The chain carries TRBV7-2 and TRBJ2-3; D is unclear. The germline gives CDR1 SGHTA, CDR2 FQGNSA. The CDR3 sequence is 12 residues long. With 5 bases removed from V and 4 bases from J, the gap between germline ends came to 7 bases. The CDR3 DNA reads as TGTGCCAGCAGCAGGCAGGCAGATACGCAGTATTTT. It specifies CASSRQADTQYF.

The chain combines TRBV5-6 with TRBJ1-2; D gene uncertain. Between the trimmed V and J ends, which lost 0 bases and 2 bases, there was a span of 5 bases. CDR3 length equals 13 residues. CDR1 and CDR2 (germline): SGHDT, YYEEEE. The CDR3 DNA is TGTGCCAGCAGCTTGGTACAGAACTATGGCTACACCTTC. Translated, it gives CASSLVQNYGYTF.

This clone turned up a few times. This sequence joins TRBV6-1 and TRBJ1-5; 11 nucleotides align to TRBD1. The V gene end was trimmed by 3 bases and the J gene end by 3 bases; junction bases not matched to a gene: 7. This CDR3 contains 17 residues. The germline V gene has CDR1 MNHNS and CDR2 SASEGT. CDR3 nucleotides: TGTGCCAGCAGTGATGTTTGGGACAGGGGGGCCAATCAGCCCCAGCATTTT. Amino acid sequence: CASSDVWDRGANQPQHF.

This sequence joins TRBV2 and TRBJ1-1; 7 bases align to TRBD1. Germline trimming cut 0 bases from V and 3 bases from J; bases unmatched to any gene: 13. The CDR3 has 18 amino acids. Germline V gene data show CDR1 as SNHLY and CDR2 as FYNNEI. The CDR3 loop is CASSEALGVRGSDTEAFF. The CDR3, as DNA: TGTGCCAGCAGTGAAGCGCTTGGAGTCAGGGGGTCGGACACTGAAGCTTTCTTT. Together with reference TRBV2 and TRBJ1-1, the CDR3 gives the full variable domain: EPEVTQTPSHQVTQMGQEVILRCVPISNHLYFYWYRQILGQKVEFLVSFYNNEISEKSEIFDDQFSVERPDGSNFTLKIRSTKLEDSAMYFCASSEALGVRGSDTEAFFGQGTRLTVV.

The chain recombines TRBV4-1 with TRBJ2-7, with 7 nucleotides matching TRBD2. This CDR3 comprises 14 residues. Losses at the gene ends were 8 bases for V and 6 bases for J; bases not matched to a gene: 13. Germline V gene sequence: CDR1 MGHRA, CDR2 YSYEKL. CDR3 nucleotide sequence: TGCGCCAGCTCCGGGACTACCCTTCTAGGCGAGCAGTACTTC. Residues: CASSGTTLLGEQYF.

This chain links TRBV10-1 with TRBJ1-2; D remains ambiguous. Trimming removed 3 bases from V and 8 bases from J, with 7 bases in between. This CDR3 spans 11 amino acids. Per germline, CDR1 WNHNN and CDR2 SYGVQD (reference sequence). The CDR3 reads CASSDSGGYTF. The CDR3 DNA is TGCGCCAGCAGTGATTCCGGGGGCTACACCTTC.

The CDR3 bases are TGTGCCAGCAGCGACGACAGGGACCCCCGACACCAGTACTTC. Translation: CASSDDRDPRHQYF. The rearrangement links TRBV13 to TRBJ2-5; 7 nucleotides agree with TRBD1. The length of the CDR3 is 14 residues. Per germline, CDR1 PRHDT and CDR2 FYEKMQ (reference sequence). Trimming cost V 5 bases and J 10 bases; bases outside gene matches: 13.